The 8 T cell receptor beta chains given below trace back to one sample, sequenced in a study of spatial heterogeneity in lung cancer. As for time point: sample taken at primary tumor resection. Whole RNA obtained from tumor, nontumor lung or frozen PBMC underwent sequencing without sorting. TCRdb processed the 5' RACE reads anew with MiXCR; each CDR3 protein has one entry. Here the sample spans roughly 40,000 distinct CDR3 sequences, approximately 7% being singletons. The specimen was PBMCs, collected at surgery. The receptors derive from a female donor with early-stage non-small cell lung cancer.

This clonotype was seen a few times. The CDR3 spells CASWDAYNNSPLHF. The CDR3 DNA follows: TGTGCCAGCTGGGACGCGTATAATAATTCACCCCTCCACTTT. The V gene is TRBV5-5, the J gene TRBJ1-6, with a weak D call TRBD1 (5 bases). This CDR3 has 14 residues. Germline assignment: CDR1 SGHKS and CDR2 YYEKEE (reference sequence). Between the trimmed V and J ends, which lost 7 bases and 5 bases, there was a span of 13 bases.

This clonotype was seen at least ten times. The chain uses TRBV7-8 and TRBJ1-2, with TRBD1 matching 10 bases. Germline CDR1 and CDR2: SGHVS and FQNEAQ. V was pared by 2 bases and J by 9 bases, with 9 bases of the junction left unmatched. The CDR3 contains 15 residues. For the CDR3, the DNA is TGTGCCAGCAGCTTAAGCGGGACAGGGGATCTCAGCTACACCTTC. It yields the protein CASSLSGTGDLSYTF. The full variable domain, with the rest looked up from reference TRBV7-8 and TRBJ1-2, is GAGVSQSPRYKVAKRGQDVALRCDPISGHVSLFWYQQALGQGPEFLTYFQNEAQLDKSGLPSDRFFAERPEGSVSTLKIQRTQQEDSAVYLCASSLSGTGDLSYTFGSGTRLTVV.

This clonotype was seen many times. This chain joins TRBV6-6 and TRBJ2-3; D call uncertain. Germline-derived CDR1 and CDR2 are MNHNY and SVGAGI (reference sequence). The CDR3 has 12 amino acids. Deletions cut 5 bases from V and 4 bases from J, with 7 bases between. The CDR3 nucleotides read TGTGCCAGCAGTCCCTCGGCAGATACGCAGTATTTT. Translating gives CASSPSADTQYF.

This clonotype occurred a few times. The chain links TRBV7-2 to TRBJ2-2, with 7 bases that match TRBD2. Germline V gene sequence: CDR1 SGHTA, CDR2 FQGNSA. V shed 5 bases and J 9 bases; nucleotides not matched to a gene: 12. The CDR3 has 15 amino acids. Written as DNA, the CDR3 is TGTGCCAGCAGCCCCCAGCGGGGCGGGGCCCGGGAGCTGTTTTTT. Encoded protein: CASSPQRGGARELFF. Full variable domain (rest looked up from reference TRBV7-2 and TRBJ2-2): GAGVSQSPSNKVTEKGKDVELRCDPISGHTALYWYRQSLGQGLEFLIYFQGNSAPDKSGLPSDRFSAERTGGSVSTLTIQRTQQEDSAVYLCASSPQRGGARELFFGEGSRLTVL.

The sample holds many counts of this clonotype. V and J are TRBV5-5 and TRBJ1-4, with a possible D match to TRBD1 (6 bases). V was cut by 0 bases and J by 5 bases, with 11 bases left in between. The germline CDR1 and CDR2 sequences are SGHKS and YYEKEE (reference sequence). The CDR3 totals 15 residues. The chain's CDR3 is CASSLADRENEKLFF. The CDR3 DNA is TGTGCCAGCAGCTTGGCGGACAGAGAAAATGAAAAACTGTTTTTT.

Details on this clonotype: A clone one base away is much larger, so this may be a read error. The chain has TRBV18 and TRBJ2-5; possibly TRBD1 for D (6 bases). This CDR3 region has 14 residues. In germline, CDR1 is KGHSH, CDR2 LQKENI. CDR3 protein: CASSPSGQQETLYF. CDR3 nucleotides: TGTGCCAGCTCACCATCCGGACAGCAAGAGACCCTGTACTTC.

This clonotype came up a few times. The chain joins TRBV27 to TRBJ2-1, with 9 bases identical to TRBD2. The CDR3 has 19 amino acids. Trimming took 4 bases from V and 0 from J; bases not matched to a gene: 13. CDR1 is MNHEY and CDR2 is SMNVEV in the germline V gene (reference sequence). The CDR3 loop is CASSYRAGGYSYSYNEQFF. The CDR3 DNA follows: TGTGCCAGCAGTTATCGAGCGGGGGGATATTCATACTCCTACAATGAGCAGTTCTTC.

This clonotype was found many times. J is TRBJ1-1 and V is TRBV28; D is undetermined. Between the trimmed V and J ends, which lost 5 bases and 1 base, there was a span of 11 bases. CDR1 MDHEN and CDR2 SYDVKM come from the germline V gene. The CDR3 runs 14 residues. This chain's CDR3 is CASSPLSPNTEAFF. The DNA for the CDR3 is TGTGCCAGCAGTCCCCTGAGTCCGAACACTGAAGCTTTCTTT.